The 11 T cell receptor beta chains below were found in one sample sequenced in a study of blood T cell repertoires in COVID-19. TCRdb keeps only in-frame clones here, not all; method: immunoSEQ multiplex PCR. In the table there are 150,000 to 200,000 clones, 80% to 90% of which are singletons. Sequencing was performed on peripheral blood. The receptors were sampled from a woman in her 70s with COVID-19, enrolled during active disease.

The gene calls are TRBV6-2 or TRBV6-3 and TRBJ2-2; D not resolved. CDR1 is MNHEY and CDR2 is SVGEGT in the germline V gene. V lost 5 bases, J lost 4 bases, and 11 bases lay in between. The CDR3 runs to 14 residues. Here the CDR3 reads CASSAPGGTGELFF. CDR3 coding DNA: TGTGCCAGCAGTGCGCCCGGTGGCACCGGGGAGCTGTTTTTT.

In this sample, this clone turned up once. This rearrangement joins TRBV27 to TRBJ1-6; D perhaps matches TRBD1 (5 bases). The CDR3 contains 14 residues. The germline CDR1 and CDR2 sequences are MNHEY and SMNVEV (reference sequence). Trimming took off 6 bases at V and 7 bases at J, with 13 bases between the two ends. The DNA of the CDR3 is TGTGCCAGCAGAGTTGGGGGGACGAATTCACCCCTCCACTTT. This codes for CASRVGGTNSPLHF.

The rearrangement uses TRBV5-1 and TRBJ1-6, with D possibly being TRBD1 (6 bases). From germline, CDR1 is SGHRS and CDR2 YFSETQ. The CDR3 spans 17 residues. The V and J ends lost 6 bases and 0 bases respectively, with 16 bases between them. The CDR3: CASTTTTGSSYNSPLHF. Written as DNA, the CDR3 is TGCGCCAGCACCACCACTACAGGGAGCTCCTATAATTCACCCCTCCACTTT. Based on the CDR3 plus reference TRBV5-1 and TRBJ1-6, the full variable domain is KAGVTQTPRYLIKTRGQQVTLSCSPISGHRSVSWYQQTPGQGLQFLFEYFSETQRNKGNFPGRFSGRQFSNSRSEMNVSTLELGDSALYLCASTTTTGSSYNSPLHFGNGTRLTVT.

The chain is built from TRBV6-5 and TRBJ1-6; 7 bases line up with TRBD1. V lost 6 bases and J lost 5; bases outside the gene matches: 7. The CDR3 length is 15 residues. Germline values: CDR1 MNHEY, CDR2 SVGAGI. CDR3 protein: CASRTPGQNNSPLHF. The CDR3 nucleotides are TGTGCCAGCAGGACCCCGGGACAGAATAATTCACCCCTCCACTTT.

The chain carries TRBV9 and TRBJ2-1, with a weak D call TRBD2 (6 bases). Per germline, CDR1 SGDLS and CDR2 YYNGEE. V lost 6 bases, J lost 4 bases, and 11 bases lay in between. The CDR3 consists of 13 residues. The CDR3 DNA reads TGTGCCAGCAACGGGGGATCGTACAATGAGCAGTTCTTC. Translated: CASNGGSYNEQFF.

V gene TRBV2 combines with J gene TRBJ1-1; D unclear. The ends were cut back, 4 bases at V and 1 base at J, with 10 bases in the middle. Germline-derived CDR1 and CDR2 are SNHLY and FYNNEI. The CDR3 has 14 residues. The CDR3 is CASSAVQTNTEAFF. DNA for the CDR3: TGTGCCAGCAGTGCCGTACAGACGAACACTGAAGCTTTCTTT.

This chain links TRBV6-5 with TRBJ2-1; no definite D call. Germline V gives CDR1 MNHEY, CDR2 SVGAGI. Between the trimmed V and J ends, which lost 6 bases and 0 bases, there was a span of 12 bases. The CDR3 sequence is 15 residues long. In nucleotides, the CDR3 is TGTGCCAGCAGCTACGATCCGAGCTCCTACAATGAGCAGTTCTTC. The encoded protein is CASSYDPSSYNEQFF.

The chain couples TRBV10-3 to TRBJ2-2, with D maybe TRBD1 (5 bases). V lost 8 bases to trimming and J lost 4 bases, with 14 bases between them. The CDR3 runs to 14 residues. The germline V gene has CDR1 ENHRY and CDR2 SYGVKD. The CDR3 DNA reads TGTGCCATCCCGCAGGGTCGGACCACCGGGGAGCTGTTTTTT. Translating gives CAIPQGRTTGELFF.

This sequence joins TRBV27 and TRBJ2-7; 9 positions match TRBD1. CDR3 length equals 16 residues. Germline assignment: CDR1 MNHEY and CDR2 SMNVEV (reference sequence). Trimming at V came to 6 bases and at J to 6 bases, leaving 15 bases not matched to a gene. The CDR3 sequence is CASSGTGFPISSEQYF. CDR3 coding DNA: TGTGCCAGCAGCGGGACAGGGTTTCCAATCTCTAGCGAGCAGTACTTC.

The chain combines TRBV4-2 with TRBJ2-3; D uncertain. V gave up 0 bases and J gave up 5 bases, with 12 bases separating them. The CDR3 sequence is 15 residues long. Looked up from germline, CDR1 is LGHNA and CDR2 is YNFKEQ. CDR3 residues: CASSQDPRTQDTQYF. CDR3 coding DNA: TGTGCCAGCAGCCAAGATCCCAGAACCCAAGATACGCAGTATTTT.

This clone was seen a single time. In the same sample, other DNA sequences code for this CDR3. The genes are TRBV20-1 and TRBJ1-1; no clear D gene. CDR1 is DFQATT and CDR2 is SNEGSKA in the germline V gene (reference sequence). V was trimmed by 3 bases and J by 5 bases, leaving 7 bases between them. The CDR3 consists of 11 residues. The CDR3 protein is CSASPGTEAFF. The CDR3 DNA sequence: TGCAGTGCTAGTCCGGGAACTGAAGCTTTCTTT.